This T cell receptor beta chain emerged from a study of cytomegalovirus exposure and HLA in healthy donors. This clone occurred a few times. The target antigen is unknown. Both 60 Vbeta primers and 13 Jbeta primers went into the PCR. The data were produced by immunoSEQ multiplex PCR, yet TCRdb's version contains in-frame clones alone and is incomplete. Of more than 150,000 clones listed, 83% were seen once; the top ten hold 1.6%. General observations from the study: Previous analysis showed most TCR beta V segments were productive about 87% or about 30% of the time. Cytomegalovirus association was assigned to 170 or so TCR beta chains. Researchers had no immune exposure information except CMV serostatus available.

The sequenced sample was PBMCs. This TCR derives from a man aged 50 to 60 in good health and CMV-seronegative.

The CDR3 region has the DNA TGTGCCAGCAGCGTCGGGGGAGACCAAGAGACCCAGTACTTC. Its translation is CASSVGGDQETQYF. The gene calls are TRBV9 and TRBJ2-5, with D possibly TRBD2 on 6 matching bases. The V gene lost 2 bases and the J gene lost 0 bases, with 8 bases spanning the gap. The CDR3 sequence is 14 residues long. Germline V CDR1 and CDR2: SGDLS, YYNGEE.